Sequencing of this T cell receptor (beta chain) was carried out in a study of Ad26.COV2.S vaccination and SARS-CoV-2 variants. Libraries were prepared by immunoSEQ multiplex PCR; TCRdb keeps only in-frame clonotypes and omits some of them. Of 350,000 to 450,000 clones listed, about four fifths were seen once; the top ten hold 7.4%. Treatment denoted: 15 to 20 received Ad26.COV2.S at low or high dose, single or two shots; 5 received placebo; per-sample allocation not given. Collection of the samples took place on day 63 after the first injection of vaccine or placebo. Boston provided a donor who was an adult aged 18-55 years. Notes on the study in general: The study found higher spike-specific TCR breadth in vaccine than placebo recipients. In TCR breadth and depth analyses, total T cell responses may have been underestimated. Vaccine and placebo groups showed comparable non-spike TCR breadth.

With respect to this clone: As yet, its antigen is unknown.

The CDR3 totals 13 residues. Unmatched junction bases numbered 8, after V lost 8 bases and J lost 10 bases. In germline, CDR1 is LNHDA, CDR2 SQIVND (reference sequence). This TCR came from a person between 18 and 59 years old who received the Ad26.COV2.S COVID-19 vaccine or a placebo. The specimen was peripheral blood, collected in a trial of Ad26.COV2.S vaccine versus placebo. The chain employs TRBV19 and TRBJ1-6; TRBD1 aligns across 7 bases. In DNA form, the CDR3 reads TGTGCCAGTTGGGGAGGGGGCGGCTCACCCCTCCACTTT. This sequence encodes CASWGGGGSPLHF.